These 25 T cell receptor beta chains came from one sample sequenced in a study of tissue T cells after allogeneic stem cell transplantation. Stated time point: mouse harvest day 14 after allogeneic transplant. Each mouse received 10^7 T-cell-depleted marrow cells plus 10^6 splenic CD5+ T cells by tail vein. Here immunoSEQ multiplex PCR was the method, and the copy in TCRdb shows in-frame clones only, minus some. The profile shows hundreds of clones, around 55% of them singletons. Input material: spleen. The receptors shown here come from a female BALB/c mouse given C57BL/6 T cells with graft-versus-host disease after an allogeneic hematopoietic cell transplant.

This clone was counted between two and nine times. Gene labels here are mouse ones. The sequenced CDR3 bases are TGTGCCAGCAGAGGGACAGGGGAATATGAACAGTAC. Translating it yields CASRGTGEYEQY. The CDR3 as a whole reads CASRGTGEYEQYF. The J gene is TRBJ2-7, the V gene TRBV13-1; 10 positions agree with TRBD1. The read terminates 1 residue ahead of where the CDR3 ends, so the germline J gene completes it. Trimming removed 5 bases from V and 4 bases from J; junction bases left unmatched: 3. Looked up from germline, CDR1 is NSHNY and CDR2 is SYGAGN. The CDR3 length is 13 residues.

With regard to this clone: Each gene name is a mouse one. The observed sequence ends 1 residue before the CDR3 terminus, with the missing tail filled in from the germline J gene. The chain links TRBV24 to TRBJ2-7; the match to TRBD2 covers 14 bases. This CDR3 region has 16 residues. Germline CDR1 and CDR2: KGHTA and FRNEEI. V trimming: 3 bases; J trimming: 6 bases; junction bases outside the gene matches: 7. The chain's CDR3 is CASSLYGTGGALEQYF. The part of the CDR3 DNA that was read is TGTGCCAGCAGTCTCTATGGGACTGGGGGGGCGCTTGAACAGTAC.

Within the sample, this clone is large. The gene names here belong to mouse. The sequenced fragment ends 1 residue before the CDR3 boundary, so the rest is inferred from the germline J gene. This sequence joins TRBV3 and TRBJ2-7; D ambiguous. This CDR3 is built from 11 residues. Between the trimmed V and J ends, which lost 1 base and 7 bases, there was a span of 5 bases. Germline-derived CDR1 and CDR2 are SNHLY and FYNGKV (reference sequence). The sequenced CDR3 bases are TGTGCCAGCAGCTTAGGCTGGGAACAGTAC. It encodes CASSLGWEQY. In full, the CDR3 reads CASSLGWEQYF.

In the case of this clone: The genes and germline here are from mouse. The sequenced part of the CDR3 DNA is TGTGCCAGCGCGGACAGAACAAACACAGAAGTCTTC. It is translated as CASADRTNTEVF. The full CDR3 reads CASADRTNTEVFF. V usage is TRBV19 and J usage is TRBJ1-1; possibly TRBD1 for D (6 bases). The missing CDR3 end, 1 residue past where the read stops, is filled in from the germline J gene. The V gene lost 7 bases and the J gene lost 0 bases, with 10 bases spanning the gap. The CDR3 length is 13 residues. CDR1 is FNHDT and CDR2 is SITEND in the germline V gene (reference sequence).

This clone was counted once. At one boundary the junction diverges from the germline segment, which might be a read error. All gene names here are mouse names. The read is 1 residue too short to cover the CDR3 end, so that end is filled in from the germline J gene. The rearrangement uses TRBV20 and TRBJ2-3, with TRBD2 matching over 8 bases. Germline V gives CDR1 GFQATS, CDR2 STVNSAI. The CDR3 is 14 amino acids. This CDR3 reads CAAIPGGRADTLYF. The sequenced CDR3 bases are TGTGCTGCTATACCTGGGGGGCGTGCAGACACGCTGTAT.

A note on this clone: These gene names are mouse names. The read stops 1 residue short of the end of the CDR3; the missing end is completed from the germline J gene. The same CDR3 can be traced to other DNA sequences in this sample. The chain uses TRBV2 and TRBJ2-7; unclear D gene. The ends were cut back, 2 bases at V and 0 bases at J, with 8 bases in the middle. The CDR3 has 14 amino acids. Germline V gene sequence: CDR1 LGHNA, CDR2 YSYQKL. The sequenced part of the CDR3 DNA is TGTGCCAGCAGCCAACGACAAAGCTCCTATGAACAGTAC. Protein product: CASSQRQSSYEQY. From start to end, the CDR3 is CASSQRQSSYEQYF.

This clone was recorded a few times. Germline and genes: mouse. The observed sequence ends 1 residue before the CDR3 terminus, with the missing tail filled in from the germline J gene. The gene calls are TRBV14 and TRBJ1-4; D is possibly TRBD1 (6 bases). V was pared by 5 bases and J by 0 bases, with 11 bases between. The CDR3 length is 15 residues. Germline-derived CDR1 and CDR2 are SGHDT and FRDEAV. The CDR3 DNA, read in part, is TGTGCCAGCAGACGACAGGACATTTCCAACGAAAGATTATTT. Protein sequence: CASRRQDISNERLF. In full, the CDR3 reads CASRRQDISNERLFF.

A note on this clone: Gene names refer to mouse genes. The read terminates 1 residue before the CDR3 end, so the remaining end is supplied by the germline J gene. V is TRBV12-1 and J is TRBJ2-7; TRBD2 matches 7 bases. Trimming cost V 0 bases and J 0 bases; bases outside gene matches: 1. The CDR3 sequence is 14 residues long. Germline assignment: CDR1 SGHSN and CDR2 HYEKVE. The sequenced part of the CDR3 DNA is TGTGCCAGCTCTCTCGACTGGGCCTCCTATGAACAGTAC. Protein sequence: CASSLDWASYEQY. The entire CDR3 is CASSLDWASYEQYF.

Worth noting for this clone: Gene names follow the mouse nomenclature. The read is 1 residue too short to cover the CDR3 end, so that end is filled in from the germline J gene. The rearrangement joins TRBV13-3 to TRBJ2-7; no clear D. Germline values: CDR1 NNHDY, CDR2 SYVADS. V was cut by 9 bases and J by 4 bases, with 11 bases left in between. The CDR3 consists of 11 residues. The CDR3 reads CATERLYEQYF. The sequenced CDR3 bases are TGTGCCACAGAACGGCTTTATGAACAGTAC.

Worth noting for this clone: Gene names are the mouse ones. The CDR3 end lies 1 residue beyond the end of the read and is filled in from the germline J gene. The gene calls are TRBV26 and TRBJ1-2, with D perhaps matching TRBD1 (6 bases). Germline CDR1 reads KGHPV; CDR2 reads FQNQEV (reference sequence). V was pared by 2 bases and J by 4 bases, with 11 bases between. There are 14 residues in the CDR3. The sequenced part of the CDR3 DNA is TGTGCCAGCAGTCTGGCGGGGGCAGGCTCCGACTACACC. Translation gives CASSLAGAGSDYT. The whole CDR3 region reads CASSLAGAGSDYTF.

For this clone: The listed genes are named as in mouse. The DNA ends 1 residue before the CDR3 does, and the rest of the CDR3 is filled in from the germline J gene. The V call is TRBV20, the J call TRBJ1-1; D gene unclear. This CDR3 contains 13 residues. Germline V lookup: CDR1 GFQATS, CDR2 STVNSAI. Trimming removed 0 bases at V and 0 bases at J, with 5 bases between. The CDR3 region is CGAREGANTEVFF. Incomplete CDR3 DNA: TGTGGTGCTAGGGAAGGAGCAAACACAGAAGTCTTC.

Regarding this clone: Germline and genes: mouse. The missing CDR3 end, 1 residue past where the read stops, is filled in from the germline J gene. The chain employs TRBV17 and TRBJ2-2, with D tentatively TRBD2 (6 bases). The CDR3 has 13 amino acids. Germline V CDR1 and CDR2: MNHDT, YYDKIL. The CDR3 reads CAPGTPNTGQLYF. The covered CDR3 bases are TGTGCCCCCGGGACTCCAAACACCGGGCAGCTCTAC. The full variable domain, with the rest looked up from reference TRBV17 and TRBJ2-2, is DTTVKQNPRYKLARVGKPVNLICSQTMNHDTMYWYQKKPNQAPKLLLFYYDKILNREADTFEKFQSSRPNNSFCSLYIGSAGLEYSAMYLCAPGTPNTGQLYFGEGSKLTVL.

There are a few counts of this clone. The germline and genes are mouse ones. The read gets to within 1 residue of the CDR3 end, and the germline J gene fills in the rest. The rearrangement joins TRBV15 to TRBJ2-1; D is ambiguous. This CDR3 has 14 amino acids. The V gene lost 2 bases and the J gene lost 3 bases, with 8 bases spanning the gap. Germline CDR1 is SGHND and CDR2 is FRSKSL. This chain's CDR3 is CASSLREGYAEQFF. The DNA read from the CDR3 is TGTGCCAGCAGTTTAAGGGAGGGCTATGCTGAGCAGTTC. The full variable domain, its missing parts supplied by reference TRBV15 and TRBJ2-1, is DAGVTQTPRHEVAEKGQTIILKCEPVSGHNDLFWYRQTKIQGLELLSYFRSKSLMEDGGAFKDRFKAEMLNSSFSTLKIQPTEPKDSAVYLCASSLREGYAEQFFGPGTRLTVL.

By proportion, this clone is large. Gene names and germline refer to mouse. From the germline J gene comes the end of the CDR3, since the read stops 1 residue before it. The rearrangement links TRBV24 to TRBJ2-2; the match to TRBD1 covers 8 bases. The CDR3 spans 16 residues. In germline, CDR1 is KGHTA, CDR2 FRNEEI. Unmatched junction bases numbered 3, after V lost 3 bases and J lost 0 bases. The CDR3 is CASSLGTGANTGQLYF. CDR3 bases read: TGTGCCAGCAGTCTCGGGACAGGCGCAAACACCGGGCAGCTCTAC.

As regards this clone: These gene names are mouse names. The missing CDR3 end, 1 residue past where the read stops, is filled in from the germline J gene. The V and J genes are TRBV31 and TRBJ2-7, with D possibly being TRBD2 (7 bases). Trimming removed 0 bases from V and 7 bases from J, with 13 bases in between. The germline gives CDR1 GKSSPN, CDR2 SITVG. This CDR3 has 13 residues. Partial CDR3 DNA: TGTGCCTGGAGTCTTCGGGGGGCGCTGGAACAGTAC. Translating it yields CAWSLRGALEQY. The whole CDR3 is CAWSLRGALEQYF.

This clone was seen only once. The gene names given are mouse names. Read coverage stops 1 residue before the CDR3 terminus; the germline J gene supplies the remainder. This rearrangement joins TRBV13-1 to TRBJ1-3; 8 bases map to TRBD1. Unmatched junction bases numbered 10, after V lost 0 bases and J lost 2 bases. The CDR3 loop spans 18 amino acids. The germline V gene has CDR1 NSHNY and CDR2 SYGAGN. CDR3 amino acids: CASSDGGRQGPPGNTLYF. CDR3 DNA (partial): TGTGCCAGCAGTGATGGGGGCCGACAGGGGCCCCCTGGAAATACGCTCTAT.

Worth noting for this clone: Gene names follow the mouse nomenclature. The CDR3 end lies 1 residue beyond the end of the read and is filled in from the germline J gene. The chain has TRBV13-2 and TRBJ2-7; TRBD2 matches at 7 bases. The length of the CDR3 is 13 residues. Per germline, CDR1 NNHNN and CDR2 SYGAGS (reference sequence). J lost 2 bases, V lost 5 bases, and 4 bases had no gene match. Partial CDR3 DNA: TGTGCCAGCGGCCACTGGGGAACCTATGAACAGTAC. The encoded protein is CASGHWGTYEQY. The whole CDR3 protein is CASGHWGTYEQYF.

Regarding this clone: All gene names here are mouse names. With the read ending 1 residue before the CDR3 end, the germline J gene is used to fill in that end. V is TRBV31 and J is TRBJ2-3; D unclear. The V and J ends lost 0 bases and 1 base respectively, with 8 bases between them. Germline-derived CDR1 and CDR2 are GKSSPN and SITVG. The CDR3 contains 14 residues. Partial CDR3 DNA: TGTGCCTGGAGTCTGGGGTGGGGTGCAGAAACGCTGTAT. Residues: CAWSLGWGAETLY. The CDR3 in full is CAWSLGWGAETLYF.

A word on this clone: Gene labels here are mouse ones. The read is 1 residue too short to cover the CDR3 end, so that end is filled in from the germline J gene. This chain connects TRBV16 to TRBJ2-2; perhaps D is TRBD1 or TRBD2 (6 bases each). The CDR3 loop spans 15 amino acids. V lost 0 bases, J lost 4 bases, and 9 bases lay in between. The germline CDR1 and CDR2 sequences are SGHSA and FRNQAP. CDR3 protein: CASSLEGAGTGQLYF. The sequenced CDR3 bases are TGTGCAAGCAGCTTAGAGGGGGCGGGCACCGGGCAGCTCTAC.

To note about this clone: The genes are named according to mouse. The DNA ends 1 residue before the CDR3 does, and the rest of the CDR3 is filled in from the germline J gene. The chain carries TRBV24 and TRBJ2-7, with unresolved D. V was trimmed by 2 bases and J by 3 bases, leaving 5 bases between them. CDR1 is KGHTA and CDR2 is FRNEEI in the germline V gene. CDR3 length: 12 amino acids. CDR3 DNA, as far as it was read: TGTGCCAGCAGTCTGCGCAACTATGAACAGTAC. Its translation is CASSLRNYEQY. From start to end, the CDR3 is CASSLRNYEQYF.

As to this clone: These gene names are mouse names. The read comes to an end 1 residue before the CDR3 does, leaving the germline J gene to fill in the end. The V and J genes are TRBV4 and TRBJ2-3; 11 bases map to TRBD2. V shed 5 bases and J 0 bases; nucleotides not matched to a gene: 4. The germline V gene has CDR1 LGHDT and CDR2 YNNKQL (reference sequence). The CDR3 spans 16 residues. CDR3 DNA (partial): TGTGCCAGCAGCCACTGGGGGGGCGCGAGTGCAGAAACGCTGTAT. Its translation: CASSHWGGASAETLY. The full CDR3 protein is CASSHWGGASAETLYF.

Remarks on this clone: The genes are named according to mouse. The observed sequence ends 1 residue before the CDR3 terminus, with the missing tail filled in from the germline J gene. V gene TRBV12-1 combines with J gene TRBJ2-3; D call uncertain. The V end lost 3 bases, the J end lost 3 bases, and 9 bases lay between the germline ends. The CDR3 is made up of 13 amino acids. Germline V gene lookup returns CDR1 SGHSN and CDR2 HYEKVE. The covered CDR3 bases are TGTGCCAGCTCTTTCGGGTCAGCAGAAACGCTGTAT. It is translated as CASSFGSAETLY. In full, the CDR3 is CASSFGSAETLYF.

On this clone: Gene names and germline refer to mouse. The CDR3 goes on 1 residue after the read ends, and that part is filled in from the germline J gene. The chain has TRBV24 and TRBJ2-2, with a tentative D call TRBD1 (6 bases). V lost 3 bases, J lost 4 bases, and 9 bases lay in between. The CDR3 extends over 14 amino acids. Germline V gene sequence: CDR1 KGHTA, CDR2 FRNEEI. CDR3 protein: CASSLGQSTGQLYF. Incomplete CDR3 DNA: TGTGCCAGCAGTCTAGGACAGTCCACCGGGCAGCTCTAC.

The sample holds a few counts of this clone. Genes and germline come from the mouse. The sequenced fragment ends 1 residue before the CDR3 boundary, so the rest is inferred from the germline J gene. This chain joins TRBV17 and TRBJ2-3; a possible D gene is TRBD1 (6 bases). CDR1 and CDR2 from the germline V gene are MNHDT and YYDKIL. This CDR3 has 13 residues. Trimming removed 5 bases at V and 4 bases at J, with 10 bases between. The CDR3 loop reads CASSPTGTETLYF. The CDR3 DNA, read in part, is TGTGCTAGCAGTCCTACAGGGACAGAAACGCTGTAT.

By share, this clone counts as large. Genes here carry mouse names. From the germline J gene comes the end of the CDR3, since the read stops 1 residue before it. J is TRBJ2-5 and V is TRBV2; 7 nucleotides align to TRBD2. Germline-derived CDR1 and CDR2 are LGHNA and YSYQKL. With V trimmed by 0 bases and J by 4 bases, 1 base remained unmatched. The CDR3 spans 14 residues. Partial CDR3 DNA: TGTGCCAGCAGCCAAGATGGGGGGAAAGACACCCAGTAC. Protein sequence: CASSQDGGKDTQY. The whole CDR3 reads CASSQDGGKDTQYF.